This TCR beta chain derives from a study of blood T cell repertoires in COVID-19 (dated by TCRdb to 2020 to 2022). Concerning the study at large: The collaborator samples originated in the United States, Italy and Spain and spanned the acute and convalescent phases of COVID-19. Where HLA class I and class II types were available, the types were taken from metadata supplied by the sample provider, not from assay-based typing. Subjects who had been exposed to COVID-19, were actively infected with it, or had recovered from it provided the deeply sampled blood TCRbeta repertoires that made up the dataset. Sample metadata almost always included a de-identified subject ID, COVID-19 status, age in years and sex. The repertoires were released in a freely available public database meant as a resource for research on the immune response to SARS-CoV-2. The material from the prospective study consisted of cDNA or gDNA derived from T cells, B-cell-depleted T cells, or PBMCs. The samples were drawn from two sources: the first 160 participants of the ongoing ImmuneRACE study, and 1,200 or so subjects contributed by 6 global collaborators.

The collaborating institutions used their own protocols to collect whole blood in K2EDTA tubes. For TCRbeta analysis, collaborators shipped samples in one of three forms: frozen whole blood, isolated PBMCs, or DNA extracted from either of those sample types. Turning to this clone: Its recognized antigen is unknown. Base qualities are not at hand, and no much larger clone is one base apart.

Points the paper makes about the study in general: Clinical and demographic metadata were provided uncurated, with the amount varying by source and participant.

TCRbeta CDR3 regions were amplified from genomic DNA using the immunoSEQ Assay, a bias-controlled multiplex PCR. In the original analysis: The number of nucleated cells in each sample was estimated from the amplification of reference gene primers within the assay. Sequence reads were collapsed and filtered to measure the absolute abundance of every unique TCRbeta CDR3 rearrangement. For each sample, productive Simpson clonality was calculated as the square root of Simpson's diversity index across productive rearrangements. TCRdb stores this immuneACCESS table with in-frame sequences only. Part of the clones is absent; in the studies checked, under half of the shortfall reflects unresolved V genes, and no reason is known for the rest. V and J calls and clone size are as listed in that table; D and trimming were resolved from the DNA. The sample includes over 100,000 clones, with roughly 81% observed a single time. Roughly 1.5% of the sample belongs to the ten largest clones.

V is pared back by 3 bases and J by 7 bases, with 13 bases lying between the germline termini. The CDR3, from cysteine to phenylalanine, totals 14 residues. Only the CDR3 region is kept as DNA, spanning 42 bases read in frame from base 1. The germline V gene (reference sequence) gives CDR1 as LGHDT and CDR2 as YNNKEL. The receptor was derived from a man aged 35-49 years with acute or convalescent COVID-19. The sequenced sample consisted of peripheral blood. The chain is made from TRBV3-1 (or the pseudogene TRBV3-2) and TRBJ2-1, with TRBD1 tentatively as D gene (6 bases match). The DNA sequence is given as TGTGCCAGCAGCCACTGGACAGAGACGAATGAGCAGTTCTTC. Its coded protein is CASSHWTETNEQFF.